The rows below give T cell receptor beta chains drawn from one sample of a study of T-cell memory formation after mild COVID-19. TCRdb processed the 5' RACE reads anew with MiXCR; each CDR3 protein has one entry. The data contain about 400,000 distinct CDR3 sequences, roughly 17% of them singletons. The sequenced sample was PBMCs or a T cell subset sorted from them (not recorded which). The receptor source for this set is a man aged 18 to 35 who had mild COVID-19 (a few samples of this study predate the infection). Cell type and time point are not known. CDR3s include the opening cysteine and the closing phenylalanine or tryptophan. The D gene is left open where the match is weak. Size values are once, few and many counts, or a class for expanded clones, and some rows have none.

clone size: many; D gene: .; V gene: TRBV3-1; J gene: TRBJ2-7; CDR3 protein: CASSQDRRYEQYF; CDR3 DNA: TGTGCCAGCAGCCAAGATCGCCGCTACGAGCAGTACTTC
clone size: .; D gene: .; V gene: TRBV6-6; J gene: TRBJ1-2; CDR3 protein: CASSPTGQSYGYTF; CDR3 DNA: TGTGCCAGCAGTCCGACGGGGCAGAGCTATGGCTACACCTTC
clone size: few; D gene: .; V gene: TRBV6-2/TRBV6-3; J gene: TRBJ1-5; CDR3 protein: CASSYPDSYNQPQHF; CDR3 DNA: TGTGCCAGCAGTTACCCGGACAGTTACAATCAGCCCCAGCATTTT
clone size: few; D gene: .; V gene: TRBV28; J gene: TRBJ1-5; CDR3 protein: CASNNDGWGLSNQPQHF; CDR3 DNA: TGTGCCAGCAACAATGACGGGTGGGGGCTAAGCAATCAGCCCCAGCATTTT
clone size: .; D gene: TRBD1; V gene: TRBV10-3; J gene: TRBJ1-5; CDR3 protein: CAISERTGRQPQHF; CDR3 DNA: TGTGCCATCAGTGAGAGGACAGGGCGACAGCCCCAGCATTTT
clone size: few; D gene: .; V gene: TRBV6-2/TRBV6-3; J gene: TRBJ1-1; CDR3 protein: CASSYVRSDTEAFF; CDR3 DNA: TGTGCCAGCAGTTACGTCCGGTCGGACACTGAAGCTTTCTTT
clone size: few; D gene: TRBD2; V gene: TRBV5-1; J gene: TRBJ2-3; CDR3 protein: CASSLKTSGGSTDTQYF; CDR3 DNA: TGCGCCAGCAGCTTGAAAACTAGCGGGGGGAGCACAGATACGCAGTATTTT
clone size: .; D gene: .; V gene: TRBV14; J gene: TRBJ2-3; CDR3 protein: CASSPSGYTQYF; CDR3 DNA: TGTGCCAGCAGCCCGTCGGGGTACACGCAGTATTTT
clone size: few; D gene: .; V gene: TRBV18; J gene: TRBJ1-4; CDR3 protein: CASSPRTVTNEKLFF; CDR3 DNA: TGTGCCAGCTCACCCCGGACAGTAACTAATGAAAAACTGTTTTTT
clone size: .; D gene: .; V gene: TRBV4-2; J gene: TRBJ2-1; CDR3 protein: CASSQGGSLEQFF; CDR3 DNA: TGTGCCAGCAGCCAAGGGGGATCGTTAGAGCAGTTCTTC
clone size: .; D gene: TRBD1; V gene: TRBV7-2; J gene: TRBJ1-6; CDR3 protein: CASSLAGGGSPLHF; CDR3 DNA: TGTGCCAGCAGCTTAGCAGGGGGCGGTTCACCCCTCCACTTT
clone size: .; D gene: .; V gene: TRBV7-9; J gene: TRBJ1-6; CDR3 protein: CASGSGSSPLHF; CDR3 DNA: TGTGCCAGCGGATCCGGGTCCTCACCCCTCCACTTT
clone size: .; D gene: .; V gene: TRBV7-2; J gene: TRBJ1-1; CDR3 protein: CASSPLVTNTEAFF; CDR3 DNA: TGTGCCAGCAGCCCCCTCGTCACTAACACTGAAGCTTTCTTT
clone size: .; D gene: .; V gene: TRBV5-1; J gene: TRBJ2-2; CDR3 protein: CASSFTGTGSTGELFF; CDR3 DNA: TGCGCCAGCAGCTTCACCGGGACGGGAAGCACCGGGGAGCTGTTTTTT
clone size: few; D gene: .; V gene: TRBV5-1; J gene: TRBJ2-3; CDR3 protein: CASSWGQAATDTQYF; CDR3 DNA: TGCGCCAGCAGCTGGGGCCAAGCAGCCACAGATACGCAGTATTTT
clone size: .; D gene: .; V gene: TRBV5-4; J gene: TRBJ2-7; CDR3 protein: CASSLRLDNEQYF; CDR3 DNA: TGTGCCAGCAGCTTACGTTTGGATAACGAGCAGTACTTC
clone size: few; D gene: .; V gene: TRBV5-1; J gene: TRBJ2-2; CDR3 protein: CASSLGAGVSNTGELFF; CDR3 DNA: TGCGCCAGCAGCTTGGGGGCAGGGGTGAGCAACACCGGGGAGCTGTTTTTT
clone size: few; D gene: TRBD2; V gene: TRBV27; J gene: TRBJ2-2; CDR3 protein: CASSLLLAGGPGELFF; CDR3 DNA: TGTGCCAGCAGTTTATTGCTAGCGGGGGGGCCCGGGGAGCTGTTTTTT
clone size: many; D gene: TRBD1; V gene: TRBV5-1; J gene: TRBJ2-7; CDR3 protein: CASSLGGGQTYEQYF; CDR3 DNA: TGCGCCAGCAGCTTGGGAGGGGGACAGACCTACGAGCAGTACTTC
clone size: .; D gene: .; V gene: TRBV2; J gene: TRBJ2-4; CDR3 protein: CASSDVLIAKNIQYF; CDR3 DNA: TGTGCCAGCAGTGACGTACTGATAGCCAAAAACATTCAGTACTTC
clone size: few; D gene: .; V gene: TRBV20-1; J gene: TRBJ2-3; CDR3 protein: CSAPLLDSTDTQYF; CDR3 DNA: TGCAGTGCTCCTCTACTAGATAGCACAGATACGCAGTATTTT
clone size: .; D gene: .; V gene: TRBV5-6; J gene: TRBJ2-3; CDR3 protein: CASSLASSGGGTDTQYF; CDR3 DNA: TGTGCCAGCAGCTTGGCTTCGTCAGGGGGAGGAACAGATACGCAGTATTTT
clone size: .; D gene: .; V gene: TRBV12-3/TRBV12-4; J gene: TRBJ2-3; CDR3 protein: CASTLRERAGDTQYF; CDR3 DNA: TGTGCCAGCACCCTGAGGGAAAGGGCGGGAGATACGCAGTATTTT
clone size: few; D gene: TRBD2; V gene: TRBV4-3; J gene: TRBJ2-1; CDR3 protein: CASSRDLAGGPYNEQFF; CDR3 DNA: TGCGCCAGCAGCCGAGACCTAGCGGGGGGCCCCTACAATGAGCAGTTCTTC
clone size: few; D gene: TRBD2; V gene: TRBV2; J gene: TRBJ2-3; CDR3 protein: CASRIGLAGGRTDTQYF; CDR3 DNA: TGTGCCAGCAGGATAGGACTAGCGGGGGGGCGGACAGATACGCAGTATTTT
clone size: .; D gene: .; V gene: TRBV7-9; J gene: TRBJ1-1; CDR3 protein: CASSFAVGTEAFF; CDR3 DNA: TGTGCCAGCAGCTTCGCTGTGGGCACTGAAGCTTTCTTT
clone size: .; D gene: TRBD2; V gene: TRBV12-3/TRBV12-4; J gene: TRBJ2-3; CDR3 protein: CASRRGVVGTDTQYF; CDR3 DNA: TGTGCCAGCAGACGGGGGGTCGTGGGCACAGATACGCAGTATTTT
clone size: many; D gene: TRBD1; V gene: TRBV7-6; J gene: TRBJ2-5; CDR3 protein: CASSLRPGGAGETQYF; CDR3 DNA: TGTGCCAGCAGCTTACGACCAGGGGGCGCGGGGGAGACCCAGTACTTC
clone size: .; D gene: TRBD2; V gene: TRBV7-9; J gene: TRBJ2-1; CDR3 protein: CASSPAGGSDEQFF; CDR3 DNA: TGTGCCAGCAGCCCAGCCGGGGGGAGTGATGAGCAGTTCTTC
clone size: .; D gene: TRBD1; V gene: TRBV4-3; J gene: TRBJ1-1; CDR3 protein: CASSQDPGQVSTEAFF; CDR3 DNA: TGCGCCAGCAGCCAAGATCCAGGACAGGTTTCCACTGAAGCTTTCTTT
clone size: .; D gene: .; V gene: TRBV5-6; J gene: TRBJ1-2; CDR3 protein: CASSRPAGPNYGYTF; CDR3 DNA: TGTGCCAGCAGCCGGCCAGCAGGACCTAACTATGGCTACACCTTC
clone size: .; D gene: .; V gene: TRBV20-1; J gene: TRBJ2-7; CDR3 protein: CSARTVSSYEQYF; CDR3 DNA: TGCAGTGCTAGGACTGTAAGCTCCTACGAGCAGTACTTC
clone size: .; D gene: .; V gene: TRBV10-3; J gene: TRBJ1-1; CDR3 protein: CAISVRGTEAFF; CDR3 DNA: TGTGCCATCAGTGTGAGGGGCACTGAAGCTTTCTTT
clone size: few; D gene: .; V gene: TRBV3-1; J gene: TRBJ2-3; CDR3 protein: CASSQFGFEGRVESTDTQYF; CDR3 DNA: TGTGCCAGCAGCCAATTCGGATTTGAGGGACGGGTCGAAAGCACAGATACGCAGTATTTT
clone size: .; D gene: .; V gene: TRBV5-1; J gene: TRBJ1-2; CDR3 protein: CASSLGRGREGYTF; CDR3 DNA: TGCGCCAGCAGCTTGGGACGGGGGCGCGAAGGCTACACCTTC
clone size: few; D gene: .; V gene: TRBV5-8; J gene: TRBJ1-2; CDR3 protein: CASSLERTASSSANYGYTF; CDR3 DNA: TGTGCCAGCAGCTTGGAAAGGACGGCGTCCTCGTCAGCTAACTATGGCTACACCTTC
clone size: few; D gene: .; V gene: TRBV20-1; J gene: TRBJ2-1; CDR3 protein: CSARIVGLSYNEQFF; CDR3 DNA: TGCAGTGCTAGAATTGTGGGGCTCTCCTACAATGAGCAGTTCTTC
clone size: few; D gene: .; V gene: TRBV5-6; J gene: TRBJ1-5; CDR3 protein: CASSRMIQGPNQPQHF; CDR3 DNA: TGTGCCAGCAGCCGTATGATACAGGGTCCCAATCAGCCCCAGCATTTT